This TCR beta chain was recorded in a study of monozygotic twins with inflammatory bowel disease. For every donor, one blood sample of 2.5 ml was drawn. TCRdb re-called the 5' RACE reads and catalogs CDR3 proteins one per entry, DNA excluded. This sample's table has about 330,000 distinct CDR3 sequences. The specimen was blood. This clonotype was sampled from a human donor with ulcerative colitis or Crohn's disease, or a healthy co-twin of an affected twin (not recorded which).

The CDR3 region is CASGYQEKLFF. This chain connects TRBV7-2 to TRBJ1-4. Germline V CDR1 and CDR2: SGHTA, FQGNSA. The CDR3 has 11 residues.